Described below is a single T cell receptor beta chain sequence and its context. What it recognizes is unknown. A much larger clone lies a single base off, so this may be a read error. Alongside a J-beta primer mix, a sample-barcoded 5' primer served in a second PCR lasting roughly 7 to 11 cycles. Each cDNA molecule received a tag from a template-switch adaptor that had 12 random nucleotides. Via MiXCR, TCRdb re-called the 5' RACE reads, giving one row per CDR3 protein. The table includes some 900,000 distinct CDR3 sequences, roughly 43% detected once. Investigators took about 9.2 milliliters of peripheral blood from every donor. CDR1 and CDR2 (germline): SGHTA, FQGNSA. The CDR3 has 15 amino acids. The sample is drawn from a study of blood T cells in healthy people across ages. Findings and caveats of the study: Researchers judged that diversity estimates from one million T cells fell short of true values.

The TCR originated in a man under 40 in good health. The sequenced sample was blood. The chain is built from TRBV7-2 and TRBJ1-2; TRBD1 matches at 9 bases. The CDR3 reads CASKTGGSSKYGYTF. In DNA form, the CDR3 reads TGTGCCAGTAAGACAGGGGGTTCGTCTAAATATGGCTACACCTTC.